This TCR beta chain derives from a study of response to subunit inactivated influenza vaccine. TCRdb re-called the RT-PCR reads with MiXCR, one entry per CDR3 protein. The data contain hundreds of thousands of distinct CDR3 sequences, roughly 14% of them singletons. V gave up 6 bases and J gave up 4 bases, with 15 bases separating them. The CDR3 has 14 amino acids. The germline V gene has CDR1 MDHEN and CDR2 SYDVKM. This clonotype was observed many times. The antigen is undetermined. Study conclusions and caveats: After each seasonal influenza vaccination, few new T cells are recruited, the authors suggested.

The sequences come from PBMCs from blood, collected roughly 15 days before vaccination. The clonotype comes from a middle-aged man who received an inactivated influenza vaccine. The gene calls are TRBV28 and TRBJ1-2; weak D call: TRBD1 (6 bases). The CDR3 region is CASSPWTALYGYTF. The DNA of the CDR3 is TGTGCCAGCAGCCCTTGGACAGCCCTCTATGGCTACACCTTC.